A selection of T cell receptor beta chains follows, all from one sample in a study of regulatory T cells in long-lasting Graves disease. TCRdb reprocessed the multiplex PCR reads with MiXCR, giving one entry per CDR3 protein. The table records under 700,000 distinct CDR3 sequences, about 16% of them present only once. These records were also assigned to another study, of T cells in Graves' hyperthyroidism and ophthalmopathy.

The starting material was peripheral blood mononuclear cells (PBMCs), obtained at new diagnosis, from a patient treated with antithyroid drugs. The receptor source for this set is a woman aged 35-65 years with Graves disease. CDR3s include the opening cysteine and the closing phenylalanine or tryptophan. The D gene is left open where the match is weak. A clone size is listed for some rows: how often the clone was seen (once, few, many), or a class if it is expanded.

clone_size: many
j_call: TRBJ1-5
d_call: -
cdr3_length: 16
v_call: TRBV28
cdr3_aa: CASSSAGGGSNQPQHF
cdr3_nt: TGTGCCAGCAGTTCGGCCGGGGGAGGTAGCAATCAGCCCCAGCATTTT

clone_size: many
j_call: TRBJ1-3
d_call: -
cdr3_length: 14
v_call: TRBV12-3/TRBV12-4
cdr3_aa: CASSLQNGGNTIYF
cdr3_nt: TGTGCCAGCAGCCTTCAGAACGGGGGTAACACCATATATTTT

clone_size: -
j_call: TRBJ2-5
d_call: -
cdr3_length: 14
v_call: TRBV6-1
cdr3_aa: CASSKQGGFETQYF
cdr3_nt: TGTGCCAGCAGTAAACAGGGAGGTTTTGAGACCCAGTACTTC

clone_size: few
j_call: TRBJ2-7
d_call: -
cdr3_length: 14
v_call: TRBV5-8
cdr3_aa: CASSPPNGYYEQYF
cdr3_nt: TGCGCCAGCAGCCCCCCTAACGGGTACTACGAGCAGTACTTC

clone_size: few
j_call: TRBJ2-7
d_call: TRBD1
cdr3_length: 14
v_call: TRBV5-1
cdr3_aa: CASSWDRESYEQYF
cdr3_nt: TGCGCCAGCAGCTGGGACAGGGAGTCCTACGAGCAGTACTTC

clone_size: -
j_call: TRBJ2-5
d_call: -
cdr3_length: 12
v_call: TRBV20-1
cdr3_aa: CSVRGGQETQYF
cdr3_nt: TGCAGTGTCAGAGGCGGGCAAGAGACCCAGTACTTC

clone_size: many
j_call: TRBJ2-1
d_call: TRBD2
cdr3_length: 16
v_call: TRBV15
cdr3_aa: CATSRDQSGGAREQFF
cdr3_nt: TGTGCCACCAGCAGAGATCAAAGCGGGGGGGCCCGGGAGCAGTTCTTC

clone_size: many
j_call: TRBJ1-1
d_call: -
cdr3_length: 14
v_call: TRBV12-3/TRBV12-4
cdr3_aa: CASSPLGVNTEAFF
cdr3_nt: TGTGCCAGCAGTCCACTGGGCGTAAACACTGAAGCTTTCTTT

clone_size: -
j_call: TRBJ2-3
d_call: TRBD2
cdr3_length: 14
v_call: TRBV29-1
cdr3_aa: CSVEGWDYRDTQYF
cdr3_nt: TGCAGCGTTGAAGGCTGGGACTATAGGGATACGCAGTATTTT

clone_size: few
j_call: TRBJ2-1
d_call: -
cdr3_length: 16
v_call: TRBV12-5
cdr3_aa: CASGRATTPLYNEQFF
cdr3_nt: TGTGCTAGTGGTCGTGCAACTACACCCCTATACAATGAGCAGTTCTTC

clone_size: many
j_call: TRBJ2-7
d_call: -
cdr3_length: 13
v_call: TRBV6-1
cdr3_aa: CASSPSVPYEQYF
cdr3_nt: TGTGCCAGCAGCCCCTCGGTACCCTACGAGCAGTACTTC

clone_size: many
j_call: TRBJ1-5
d_call: -
cdr3_length: 23
v_call: TRBV12-3/TRBV12-4
cdr3_aa: CASSLAPGRAGNRILVSNQPQHF
cdr3_nt: TGTGCCAGCAGTTTAGCGCCAGGTAGGGCCGGAAACAGAATCCTAGTAAGCAATCAGCCCCAGCATTTT

clone_size: many
j_call: TRBJ2-3
d_call: -
cdr3_length: 13
v_call: TRBV7-9
cdr3_aa: CASEGGPTDTQYF
cdr3_nt: TGTGCCAGCGAGGGGGGGCCCACAGATACGCAGTATTTT

clone_size: -
j_call: TRBJ1-2
d_call: -
cdr3_length: 15
v_call: TRBV20-1
cdr3_aa: CSGSEDGGNFAGYTF
cdr3_nt: TGCAGTGGCTCCGAGGATGGGGGGAATTTCGCTGGCTACACCTTC

clone_size: -
j_call: TRBJ1-3
d_call: TRBD1
cdr3_length: 15
v_call: TRBV18
cdr3_aa: CASSSNRGSGNTIYF
cdr3_nt: TGTGCCAGCTCATCTAACAGGGGCTCAGGAAACACCATATATTTT

clone_size: few
j_call: TRBJ1-1
d_call: -
cdr3_length: 15
v_call: TRBV5-1
cdr3_aa: CASSPEAFSNTEAFF
cdr3_nt: TGCGCCAGCAGCCCGGAGGCATTTTCGAACACTGAAGCTTTCTTT

clone_size: -
j_call: TRBJ1-3
d_call: -
cdr3_length: 14
v_call: TRBV2
cdr3_aa: CASSEGGVLHTIYF
cdr3_nt: TGTGCCAGCAGTGAAGGGGGCGTTCTTCACACCATATATTTT

clone_size: few
j_call: TRBJ1-4
d_call: TRBD1
cdr3_length: 13
v_call: TRBV29-1
cdr3_aa: CSVLRDRAEKLFF
cdr3_nt: TGCAGCGTCCTCCGGGACAGGGCCGAAAAACTGTTTTTT

clone_size: few
j_call: TRBJ1-1
d_call: -
cdr3_length: 15
v_call: TRBV18
cdr3_aa: CASSPRVARNTEAFF
cdr3_nt: TGTGCCAGCTCACCAAGAGTTGCAAGAAACACTGAAGCTTTCTTT

clone_size: -
j_call: TRBJ2-1
d_call: TRBD2
cdr3_length: 15
v_call: TRBV20-1
cdr3_aa: CSARDAGGPNNEQFF
cdr3_nt: TGCAGTGCTAGAGATGCGGGGGGGCCCAACAATGAGCAGTTCTTC

clone_size: many
j_call: TRBJ2-7
d_call: TRBD2
cdr3_length: 14
v_call: TRBV6-1
cdr3_aa: CASSNEAGLAEQYF
cdr3_nt: TGTGCCAGCAGTAACGAGGCGGGACTAGCGGAGCAGTACTTC

clone_size: many
j_call: TRBJ2-1
d_call: TRBD1
cdr3_length: 16
v_call: TRBV27
cdr3_aa: CASSLRRQGLYNEQFF
cdr3_nt: TGTGCCAGCAGTTTACGCCGACAGGGGTTATACAATGAGCAGTTCTTC

clone_size: many
j_call: TRBJ2-4
d_call: TRBD2
cdr3_length: 14
v_call: TRBV11-2
cdr3_aa: CASSSRGEGNIQYF
cdr3_nt: TGTGCCAGCAGTTCGCGGGGGGAGGGAAACATTCAGTACTTC

clone_size: -
j_call: TRBJ1-6
d_call: -
cdr3_length: 16
v_call: TRBV3-1
cdr3_aa: CASSQGEGIPLPPLHF
cdr3_nt: TGTGCCAGCAGCCAGGGGGAGGGTATACCTCTACCACCCCTCCACTTT

clone_size: many
j_call: TRBJ1-1
d_call: -
cdr3_length: 15
v_call: TRBV27
cdr3_aa: CASSLRGRVWGEAFF
cdr3_nt: TGTGCCAGCAGTTTGAGGGGGAGGGTTTGGGGTGAAGCTTTCTTT

clone_size: few
j_call: TRBJ1-4
d_call: -
cdr3_length: 14
v_call: TRBV19
cdr3_aa: CASSGGWGNEKLFF
cdr3_nt: TGTGCTAGTTCGGGGGGCTGGGGTAATGAAAAACTGTTTTTT

clone_size: many
j_call: TRBJ2-5
d_call: TRBD2
cdr3_length: 14
v_call: TRBV20-1
cdr3_aa: CSAGLAGMWETQYF
cdr3_nt: TGCAGTGCTGGCCTAGCGGGGATGTGGGAGACCCAGTACTTC

clone_size: many
j_call: TRBJ2-7
d_call: TRBD2
cdr3_length: 16
v_call: TRBV7-9
cdr3_aa: CASSLGGTSGTYEQYF
cdr3_nt: TGTGCCAGCAGCTTAGGGGGGACTAGCGGGACCTACGAGCAGTACTTC

clone_size: -
j_call: TRBJ2-2
d_call: TRBD1
cdr3_length: 19
v_call: TRBV3-1
cdr3_aa: CASSQVSPGQGARTGELFF
cdr3_nt: TGTGCCAGCAGCCAAGTATCGCCGGGACAGGGGGCGCGCACCGGGGAGCTGTTTTTT

clone_size: few
j_call: TRBJ2-5
d_call: -
cdr3_length: 13
v_call: TRBV2
cdr3_aa: CASKDPDQETQYF
cdr3_nt: TGTGCCAGCAAGGATCCGGACCAAGAGACCCAGTACTTC

clone_size: few
j_call: TRBJ1-6
d_call: -
cdr3_length: 15
v_call: TRBV3-1
cdr3_aa: CASSSVWSENSPLHF
cdr3_nt: TGTGCCAGCAGCTCCGTTTGGAGTGAGAATTCACCCCTCCACTTT

clone_size: few
j_call: TRBJ2-5
d_call: TRBD2
cdr3_length: 16
v_call: TRBV30
cdr3_aa: CAWSTGLAGGWETQYF
cdr3_nt: TGTGCCTGGAGCACGGGACTAGCGGGGGGATGGGAGACCCAGTACTTC

clone_size: many
j_call: TRBJ2-3
d_call: TRBD2
cdr3_length: 15
v_call: TRBV28
cdr3_aa: CASNDPGLATDTQYF
cdr3_nt: TGTGCCAGTAATGACCCGGGACTAGCCACAGATACGCAGTATTTT

clone_size: few
j_call: TRBJ2-1
d_call: -
cdr3_length: 11
v_call: TRBV28
cdr3_aa: CASSPSHEQFF
cdr3_nt: TGTGCCAGCAGTCCTTCGCATGAGCAGTTCTTC

clone_size: many
j_call: TRBJ2-7
d_call: -
cdr3_length: 13
v_call: TRBV12-3/TRBV12-4
cdr3_aa: CASSKTDSYEQYF
cdr3_nt: TGTGCCAGCAGCAAGACAGATAGTTACGAGCAGTACTTC

clone_size: -
j_call: TRBJ1-2
d_call: -
cdr3_length: 14
v_call: TRBV5-1
cdr3_aa: CASSPGRDSYGYTF
cdr3_nt: TGCGCCAGCAGCCCGGGACGGGATTCTTATGGCTACACCTTC

clone_size: -
j_call: TRBJ1-5
d_call: -
cdr3_length: 13
v_call: TRBV6-1
cdr3_aa: CASTQSDQGPQHF
cdr3_nt: TGTGCCAGCACCCAATCTGACCAGGGGCCCCAGCATTTT

clone_size: -
j_call: TRBJ1-5
d_call: -
cdr3_length: 21
v_call: TRBV24-1
cdr3_aa: CATTRTTGGCEFLLGNQPQHF
cdr3_nt: TGTGCCACCACTCGCACCACGGGGGGATGCGAATTCTTATTGGGCAATCAGCCCCAGCATTTT

clone_size: many
j_call: TRBJ1-3
d_call: TRBD1
cdr3_length: 13
v_call: TRBV20-1
cdr3_aa: CSAAGQVDYTIYF
cdr3_nt: TGCAGTGCCGCGGGACAGGTCGACTACACCATATATTTT

clone_size: many
j_call: TRBJ1-5
d_call: -
cdr3_length: 14
v_call: TRBV28
cdr3_aa: CASSTGHSNQPQHF
cdr3_nt: TGTGCCAGCAGTACAGGGCATAGCAATCAGCCCCAGCATTTT

clone_size: -
j_call: TRBJ1-1
d_call: -
cdr3_length: 13
v_call: TRBV20-1
cdr3_aa: CSAHTVENTEAFF
cdr3_nt: TGCAGTGCGCACACGGTTGAAAACACTGAAGCTTTCTTT

clone_size: few
j_call: TRBJ1-6
d_call: TRBD1
cdr3_length: 13
v_call: TRBV7-9
cdr3_aa: CASSGQGRAPLHF
cdr3_nt: TGTGCCAGCAGCGGACAGGGTCGGGCACCCCTCCACTTT

clone_size: many
j_call: TRBJ1-6
d_call: -
cdr3_length: 16
v_call: TRBV13
cdr3_aa: CASRIQDSSYNSPLHF
cdr3_nt: TGTGCCAGCAGGATACAGGATAGCTCCTATAATTCACCCCTCCACTTT

clone_size: many
j_call: TRBJ2-1
d_call: TRBD1
cdr3_length: 15
v_call: TRBV20-1
cdr3_aa: CSAARQGARIYEQFF
cdr3_nt: TGCAGTGCAGCAAGACAGGGGGCGCGGATTTATGAGCAGTTCTTC

clone_size: many
j_call: TRBJ1-1
d_call: -
cdr3_length: 13
v_call: TRBV27
cdr3_aa: CASSSLGGTEAFF
cdr3_nt: TGTGCCAGCAGTTCTCTTGGGGGCACTGAAGCTTTCTTT

clone_size: many
j_call: TRBJ2-1
d_call: -
cdr3_length: 16
v_call: TRBV7-9
cdr3_aa: CASSHQVPRSYNEQFF
cdr3_nt: TGTGCCAGCAGCCATCAGGTCCCCAGATCCTACAATGAGCAGTTCTTC

clone_size: many
j_call: TRBJ1-1
d_call: -
cdr3_length: 14
v_call: TRBV2
cdr3_aa: CASSEVNRATEAFF
cdr3_nt: TGTGCCAGCAGTGAAGTCAACAGGGCGACTGAAGCTTTCTTT

clone_size: many
j_call: TRBJ1-2
d_call: TRBD1
cdr3_length: 13
v_call: TRBV28
cdr3_aa: CASSTTGNFGYTF
cdr3_nt: TGTGCCAGCAGTACGACAGGGAACTTTGGCTACACCTTC

clone_size: -
j_call: TRBJ1-1
d_call: -
cdr3_length: 15
v_call: TRBV10-3
cdr3_aa: CAISLEGPMNTEAFF
cdr3_nt: TGTGCCATCTCTCTCGAAGGACCTATGAACACTGAAGCTTTCTTT

clone_size: few
j_call: TRBJ1-2
d_call: -
cdr3_length: 11
v_call: TRBV19
cdr3_aa: CASSKPYGYTF
cdr3_nt: TGTGCCAGTAGTAAACCCTATGGCTACACCTTC

clone_size: -
j_call: TRBJ1-5
d_call: -
cdr3_length: 15
v_call: TRBV5-1
cdr3_aa: CASSPSGISNQPQHF
cdr3_nt: TGCGCCAGCAGCCCCTCGGGAATTAGCAATCAGCCCCAGCATTTT

clone_size: few
j_call: TRBJ2-4
d_call: -
cdr3_length: 18
v_call: TRBV4-1
cdr3_aa: CASSQPVQRTEAKNIQYF
cdr3_nt: TGCGCCAGCAGCCAACCTGTCCAGAGGACGGAAGCCAAAAACATTCAGTACTTC